This T cell receptor beta chain appears in the sequencing data of a study of cytomegalovirus exposure and HLA in healthy donors. As for the donors, each was a healthy bone marrow donor. This clone was found a few times. The PCR employed 60 Vbeta primers together with 13 Jbeta primers. Data came from immunoSEQ multiplex PCR; TCRdb stores just in-frame clones and leaves some out. The sample includes 190,000 or so clones, about four fifths of them seen just once. CDR3 length equals 13 residues. The germline gives CDR1 GTSNPN, CDR2 SVGIG (reference sequence). Deletions cut 4 bases from V and 14 bases from J, with 22 bases between.

Sequenced sample: PBMCs. This rearrangement joins TRBV30 to TRBJ2-3; perhaps TRBD1 as D (6 bases). The TCR sequence derives from a girl aged 5-17 years in good health and CMV-seropositive. The CDR3 region has the DNA TGTGCCTGGACGCCCGGGACACCCGTCCATCGGTATTTT. Its protein product is CAWTPGTPVHRYF. The full variable domain, in which reference TRBV30 and TRBJ2-3 provide the parts outside the CDR3, is SQTIHQWPATLVQPVGSPLSLECTVEGTSNPNLYWYRQAAGRGLQLLFYSVGIGQISSEVPQNLSASRPQDRQFILSSKKLLLSDSGFYLCAWTPGTPVHRYFGPGTRLTVL.